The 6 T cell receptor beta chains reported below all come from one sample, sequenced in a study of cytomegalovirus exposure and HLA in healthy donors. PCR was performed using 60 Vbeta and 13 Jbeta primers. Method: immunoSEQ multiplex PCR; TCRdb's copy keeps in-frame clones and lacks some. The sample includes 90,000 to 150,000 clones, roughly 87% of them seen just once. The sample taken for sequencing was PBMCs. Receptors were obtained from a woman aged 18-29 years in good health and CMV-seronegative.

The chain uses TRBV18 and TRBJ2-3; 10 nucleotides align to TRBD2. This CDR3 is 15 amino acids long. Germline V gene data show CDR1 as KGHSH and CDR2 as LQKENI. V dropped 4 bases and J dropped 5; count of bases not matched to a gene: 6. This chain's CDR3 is CASSLGLAVLDTQYF. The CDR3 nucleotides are TGTGCCAGCTCACTTGGACTAGCGGTATTAGATACGCAGTATTTT. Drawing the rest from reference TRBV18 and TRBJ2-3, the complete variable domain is NAGVMQNPRHLVRRRGQEARLRCSPMKGHSHVYWYRQLPEEGLKFMVYLQKENIIDESGMPKERFSAEFPKEGPSILRIQQVVRGDSAAYFCASSLGLAVLDTQYFGPGTRLTVL.

CDR3 nucleotide sequence: TGTGCCAGCAGCTCCAGGACAGGACAACTCCTAAACACCGGGGAGCTGTTTTTT. Amino acids: CASSSRTGQLLNTGELFF. The chain uses TRBV7-9 and TRBJ2-2; 7 nucleotides line up with TRBD1. Trimming removed 4 bases from V and 2 bases from J; junction bases left unmatched: 13. Per germline, CDR1 SEHNR and CDR2 FQNEAQ (reference sequence). This CDR3 contains 18 residues.

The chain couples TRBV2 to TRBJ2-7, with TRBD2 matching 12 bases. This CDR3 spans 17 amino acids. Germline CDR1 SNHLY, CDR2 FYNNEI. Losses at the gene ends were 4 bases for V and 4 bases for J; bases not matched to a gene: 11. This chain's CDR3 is CASSVLTSGSVRYEQYF. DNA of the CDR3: TGTGCCAGCAGTGTCCTGACTAGCGGGAGTGTGAGGTACGAGCAGTACTTC. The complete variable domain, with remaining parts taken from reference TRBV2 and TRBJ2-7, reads EPEVTQTPSHQVTQMGQEVILRCVPISNHLYFYWYRQILGQKVEFLVSFYNNEISEKSEIFDDQFSVERPDGSNFTLKIRSTKLEDSAMYFCASSVLTSGSVRYEQYFGPGTRLTVT.

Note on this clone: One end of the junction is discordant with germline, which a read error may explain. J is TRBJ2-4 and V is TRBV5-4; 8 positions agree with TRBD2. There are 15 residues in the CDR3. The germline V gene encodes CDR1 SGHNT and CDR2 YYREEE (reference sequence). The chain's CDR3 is CASSPRGGERNSQYF. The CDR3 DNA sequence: TGTGCCAGCAGCCCCCGGGGGGGCGAGAGGAACAGTCAGTACTTC. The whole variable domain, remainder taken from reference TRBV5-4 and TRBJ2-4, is ETGVTQSPTHLIKTRGQQVTLRCSSQSGHNTVSWYQQALGQGPQFIFQYYREEENGRGNFPPRFSGLQFPNYSSELNVNALELDDSALYLCASSPRGGERNSQYFGAGTRLSVL.

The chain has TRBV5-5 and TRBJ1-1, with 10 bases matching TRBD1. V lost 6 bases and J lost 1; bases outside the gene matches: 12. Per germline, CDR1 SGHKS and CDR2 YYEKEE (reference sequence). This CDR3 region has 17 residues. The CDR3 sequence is CASIPGQGDYSNTEAFF. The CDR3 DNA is TGTGCCAGCATCCCCGGACAGGGGGATTACTCGAACACTGAAGCTTTCTTT.

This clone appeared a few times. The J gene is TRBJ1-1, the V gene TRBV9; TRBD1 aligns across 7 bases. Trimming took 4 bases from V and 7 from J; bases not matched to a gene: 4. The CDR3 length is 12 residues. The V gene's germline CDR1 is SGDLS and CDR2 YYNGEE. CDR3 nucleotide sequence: TGTGCCAGCAGCACCCGGACAGGTGAAGCTTTCTTT. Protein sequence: CASSTRTGEAFF.